The rows below give T cell receptor beta chains drawn from one sample of a study of regulatory T cells in long-lasting Graves disease. TCRdb ran MiXCR on the multiplex PCR reads and lists one entry per CDR3 protein. The table has fewer than 450,000 distinct CDR3 sequences, approximately 15% seen once. These data were also reused for a study on T cells in Graves' hyperthyroidism and ophthalmopathy.

The specimen comprised peripheral blood mononuclear cells (PBMCs), sampled at new diagnosis, from a patient treated with antithyroid drugs. Source of these receptors: a woman aged 40 to 50 with Graves disease. CDR3s include the opening cysteine and the closing phenylalanine or tryptophan. Each record gives: D gene, V gene, J gene, clone size, CDR3 DNA, CDR3 protein. The D gene is left open where the match is weak. Only part of the rows carry a size: once, few, many, or a class if the clone is expanded.

>-|TRBV28|TRBJ2-7|many
TGTGCCAGCAGGATACGGGGGGCGAGGGACTCCTCCTACGAGCAGTACTTC
CASRIRGARDSSYEQYF
>-|TRBV6-5|TRBJ1-1|-
TGTGCCAGCAGTTACTTTAGGGGACGCTCTGAGTTCACTGAAGCTTTCTTT
CASSYFRGRSEFTEAFF
>TRBD1|TRBV28|TRBJ1-5|many
TGTGCCAGCAGTTTAATAGGGGGCGCCGGCAATCAGCCCCAGCATTTT
CASSLIGGAGNQPQHF
>-|TRBV19|TRBJ2-7|few
TGTGCCAGTAGTTTCCTCGGGGGCAGGGGTTCCTACGAGCAGTACTTC
CASSFLGGRGSYEQYF
>TRBD2|TRBV13|TRBJ2-3|few
TGTGCCAGCAGCTTAGTGGGACTAAACACAGATACGCAGTATTTT
CASSLVGLNTDTQYF
>-|TRBV29-1|TRBJ2-5|many
TGCAGCGTCAGACAGCTACTCCAAGAGACCCAGTACTTC
CSVRQLLQETQYF
>TRBD2|TRBV3-1|TRBJ2-1|-
TGTGCCAGCAGCCAAGATATGTTTTTCAGCGGGAGCTCCGATGAGCAGTTCTTC
CASSQDMFFSGSSDEQFF
>-|TRBV7-2|TRBJ2-7|-
TGTGCCAGCAGCTTAGGTTACTTAAACGCCTTAGGGGAGCAGTACTTC
CASSLGYLNALGEQYF
>-|TRBV28|TRBJ2-2|-
TGTGCCAGCAGTTCCCCTCCAAGCCGGGAGCTGTTTTTT
CASSSPPSRELFF
>TRBD1|TRBV28|TRBJ2-4|many
TGTGCCTTATCGGACAGGGACAAAAACATTCAGTACTTC
CALSDRDKNIQYF
>-|TRBV11-3|TRBJ2-1|many
TGTGCCAGCAGCCGGACAAACAATGAGCAGTTCTTC
CASSRTNNEQFF
>-|TRBV7-2|TRBJ2-1|-
TGTGCCAGCAGCTTAACTAAGGGGGCCTACAATGAGCAGTTCTTC
CASSLTKGAYNEQFF
>-|TRBV19|TRBJ2-7|-
TGTGCCAGTAGGGAGACACCAGGGACCTACGAGCAGTACTTC
CASRETPGTYEQYF
>-|TRBV19|TRBJ2-1|many
TGTGCCAGTAGTATCTTCGGGGCAGGGAGTAGGAATGAGCAGTTCTTC
CASSIFGAGSRNEQFF
>TRBD2|TRBV9|TRBJ2-1|many
TGTGCCAGCAGCGGCAGCGGGAGCTCCTACAATGAGCAGTTCTTC
CASSGSGSSYNEQFF
>-|TRBV28|TRBJ1-1|many
TGTGCCAGCAGTTTGACCGGCGGGCTGAACACTGAAGCTTTCTTT
CASSLTGGLNTEAFF
>TRBD1|TRBV28|TRBJ1-6|-
TGTGCCAGCAGTCAACATGGGACAGGACTCAATTCACCCCTCCACTTT
CASSQHGTGLNSPLHF
>TRBD2|TRBV20-1|TRBJ2-1|many
TGCAGTGCAGGACTAGCGGGAGGGCAGCAGTTCTTC
CSAGLAGGQQFF
>-|TRBV7-8|TRBJ2-2|many
TGTGCCAGCCGAGGGGCACGGGGGAAGAAGGCCGGGGAGCTGTTTTTT
CASRGARGKKAGELFF
>TRBD1|TRBV28|TRBJ2-1|many
TGTGCCAGCCCCTTGGTGACAGGGGACCACAATGAGCAGTTCTTC
CASPLVTGDHNEQFF
>-|TRBV5-6|TRBJ2-2|few
TGTGCCAGCAGCTTGGTGCGGATCGGGGAGCTGTTTTTT
CASSLVRIGELFF
>-|TRBV12-3/TRBV12-4|TRBJ1-2|few
TGTGCCAGCAGTTTAGAAGGCAGGAGCTATGGCTACACCTTC
CASSLEGRSYGYTF
>-|TRBV20-1|TRBJ2-2|many
TGCAGTGCTACAGTCCGAGCGGGCCTGAAGAACACCGGGGAGCTGTTTTTT
CSATVRAGLKNTGELFF
>-|TRBV20-1|TRBJ1-6|many
TGCAGTGCTCAAAGAGGGGAGTCGTATAATTCACCCCTCCACTTT
CSAQRGESYNSPLHF
>-|TRBV5-1|TRBJ2-1|many
TGCGCCAGCAGCTTGGCCGGGAGATGGCGGGATGAGCAGTTCTTC
CASSLAGRWRDEQFF
>-|TRBV4-1|TRBJ2-7|few
TGCGCCAGCAGCCAAGTAGTAAGCCCTCACTACGAGCAGTACTTC
CASSQVVSPHYEQYF
>-|TRBV19|TRBJ2-7|many
TGTGCCAGCAGTTCCGGGAGAGGGTACGAGCAGTACTTC
CASSSGRGYEQYF
>TRBD2|TRBV7-6|TRBJ2-5|many
TGTGCCAGCAGCTTGGGGGGAGGGCCTCTAGAGACCCAGTACTTC
CASSLGGGPLETQYF
>-|TRBV2|TRBJ2-5|few
TGTGCCAGCAGTCCTTCGCAGGGTCGAGAGACCCAGTACTTC
CASSPSQGRETQYF
>-|TRBV27|TRBJ2-5|many
TGTGCCAGCGGCCGGGTAGAGGAGGCCCAGTACTTC
CASGRVEEAQYF
>TRBD2|TRBV5-1|TRBJ2-7|few
TGCGCCAGCAGCTTGGCCGCGACCCGCCCTGACAGAGCTCTAGCGGGACTGTACGAGCAGTACTTC
CASSLAATRPDRALAGLYEQYF
>-|TRBV12-3/TRBV12-4|TRBJ2-7|-
TGTGCCAGCAGCCGGTTTTTCGGGAACCCCTCCTACGAGCAGTACTTC
CASSRFFGNPSYEQYF
>-|TRBV11-3|TRBJ2-7|few
TGTGCCAGCAGCACACAGAGTGCCGGGAAGTACTTC
CASSTQSAGKYF
>-|TRBV7-3|TRBJ2-2|-
TGTGCCAGCAGCACTAGTTTGGACGGGGAGCTGTTTTTT
CASSTSLDGELFF
>-|TRBV2|TRBJ2-7|many
TGTGCCAGCTATCGACAGGTTGAGGGCTACGAGCAGTACTTC
CASYRQVEGYEQYF
>TRBD2|TRBV29-1|TRBJ2-5|few
TGCAGCGTCCAGCTAGCGGTCCAAGAGACCCAGTACTTC
CSVQLAVQETQYF
>-|TRBV7-9|TRBJ2-7|many
TGTGCCAGCAGCTTAGAATTGATCCAAGAGCAGTACTTC
CASSLELIQEQYF
>-|TRBV18|TRBJ2-7|many
TGTGCCAGCTCACCACTTCGGACAGGTCGGGGGTACGAGCAGTACTTC
CASSPLRTGRGYEQYF
>TRBD2|TRBV3-1|TRBJ2-3|-
TGTGCCAGCAGCCACATGACTAGCGGGAACCCAGATACGCAGTATTTT
CASSHMTSGNPDTQYF
>TRBD1|TRBV12-3/TRBV12-4|TRBJ2-3|many
TGTGCCAGCAGTTCGACGGGACAGGGGGTCACAGATACGCAGTATTTT
CASSSTGQGVTDTQYF
>-|TRBV6-1|TRBJ2-2|-
TGTGCCAGCAGTGGACACAGAAACACCGGGGAGCTGTTTTTT
CASSGHRNTGELFF
>-|TRBV9|TRBJ2-1|few
TGTGCCAGCAGCGTTACCCCGGCTAGCGACAATGAGCAGTTCTTC
CASSVTPASDNEQFF
>-|TRBV24-1|TRBJ2-3|few
TGTGCCACCAGTGATTATCGGGGAGAGACAGATACGCAGTATTTT
CATSDYRGETDTQYF
>-|TRBV29-1|TRBJ1-1|many
TGCAGCGTACTTTGGGGTAACACTGAAGCTTTCTTT
CSVLWGNTEAFF
>-|TRBV9|TRBJ2-7|-
TGTGCCAGCAGCGAAACTCCCCACGGAGACGAGCAGTACTTC
CASSETPHGDEQYF
>TRBD2|TRBV7-2|TRBJ2-2|-
TGTGCCAGCAGCTTAGATATTATCGGGAGGGCCGGCACCGGGGAGCTGTTTTTT
CASSLDIIGRAGTGELFF
>TRBD1|TRBV29-1|TRBJ1-4|many
TGCAGCGTCGGGGGTACAGGGGGCGCAGGTGAAAAACTGTTTTTT
CSVGGTGGAGEKLFF
>TRBD1|TRBV18|TRBJ2-4|few
TGTGCCAGCTCACCCCCGACAGGGGGCAAGGGCATTCAGTACTTC
CASSPPTGGKGIQYF
>-|TRBV28|TRBJ2-3|many
TGTGCCAGCAGTTTCCGGCCGACTCCTAGCACAGATACGCAGTATTTT
CASSFRPTPSTDTQYF
>-|TRBV6-1|TRBJ1-1|few
TGTGCCAGCAGTAGGGTTAGGGGGATTGTCTTCTTT
CASSRVRGIVFF